Here is one T cell receptor beta chain with its context. Its antigen remains unidentified. The CDR3 sequence is 18 residues long. Losses at the gene ends were 5 bases for V and 5 bases for J; bases not matched to a gene: 19. Germline lookup yields CDR1 SEHNR and CDR2 FQNEAQ (reference sequence). Preparation of the bulk TCR libraries relied on previously described methods and listed TCR primers. TCRdb passed the PCR reads through MiXCR, listing each CDR3 protein once. The sample consists of approximately 680,000 distinct CDR3 sequences, about 25% of them appearing once. The data originate from a study of molecular identifiers for immune sequencing clone quantification. Notes on the study in general: It was shown that clones above 20 RNA copies held over 98% of effector molecules, but under 1% in naive cells. Barcode-sharing identical TCR molecules could underestimate highly expanded clone sizes.

Sorted naive CD8 T cells, roughly 19,000 to 1,100,000, were sequenced from 10%, 30% or 50% RNA. This sequence joins TRBV7-9 and TRBJ2-7, with 9 bases that match TRBD2. The clonotype was recovered from a human donor in good health. Some libraries in this study had Jurkat cell RNA spiked in. The sample comprised naive CD8+ T cells from blood, with Jurkat cell RNA spiked in. Subset of the sample: FACS-sorted CD8+CD4-CCR7+CD45RA+ naive T cells. CDR3 DNA sequence: TGTGCCAGCAGCCCACCCGTGGAAAAAGCGGGAGGTATGAACGAGCAGTACTTC. As protein: CASSPPVEKAGGMNEQYF. Looking up the rest from reference TRBV7-9 and TRBJ2-7 gives the full variable domain: DTGVSQNPRHKITKRGQNVTFRCDPISEHNRLYWYRQTLGQGPEFLTYFQNEAQLEKSRLLSDRFSAERPKGSFSTLEIQRTEQGDSAMYLCASSPPVEKAGGMNEQYFGPGTRLTVT.